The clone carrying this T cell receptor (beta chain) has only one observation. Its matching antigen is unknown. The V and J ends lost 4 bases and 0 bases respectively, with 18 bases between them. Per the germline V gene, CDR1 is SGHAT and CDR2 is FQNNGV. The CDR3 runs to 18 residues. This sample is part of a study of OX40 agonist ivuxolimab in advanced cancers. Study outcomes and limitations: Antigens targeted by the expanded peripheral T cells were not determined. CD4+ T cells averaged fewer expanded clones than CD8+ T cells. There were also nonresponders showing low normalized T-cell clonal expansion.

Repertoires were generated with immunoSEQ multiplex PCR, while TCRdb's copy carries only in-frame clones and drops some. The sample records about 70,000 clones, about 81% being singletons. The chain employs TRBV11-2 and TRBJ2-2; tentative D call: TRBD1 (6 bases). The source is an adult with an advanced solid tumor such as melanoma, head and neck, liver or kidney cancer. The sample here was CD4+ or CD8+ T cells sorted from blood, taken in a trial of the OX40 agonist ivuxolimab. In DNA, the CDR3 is TGTGCCAGCAGCTCACGCCCTTTGGGACAAGCGAACACCGGGGAGCTGTTTTTT. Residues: CASSSRPLGQANTGELFF.